This T cell receptor (beta chain) originates from a study of shared clonotypes between healthy human individuals. The overall study: With ages of 18 to 49, the donors were two women and a few men.

Every unsorted PBMC PCR replicate was loaded with about 300 ng DNA, approximately 30,000 T cell genomes. Measured with immunoSEQ multiplex PCR; TCRdb has only the in-frame clones, and not every one. The data hold 490,000 or so clones, with 76% observed a single time. V was pared by 0 bases and J by 5 bases, with 17 bases between. The CDR3 contains 17 residues. The germline gives CDR1 LNHDA, CDR2 SQIVND (reference sequence). It was about 100 million PBMCs that unsorted samples used for genomic DNA. The clonotype originates from a woman in her forties in good health. Some clones in this sample may be carry-over from other donors' samples. This chain uses TRBV19 with TRBJ1-5; D uncertain. Source material: PBMCs. The CDR3 DNA is TGTGCCAGTAGTATAGATCTTACCGCAACGGACGATCAGCCCCAGCATTTT. Translated, it gives CASSIDLTATDDQPQHF.